The rows below give T cell receptor beta chains drawn from one sample of a study of blood T cell repertoires in COVID-19. Generated by immunoSEQ multiplex PCR, the TCRdb table keeps only in-frame clones and is missing some. The table has some 270,000 clones, approximately 83% seen once. Sequencing was carried out using PBMCs or T cells enriched from blood (not recorded which). Every receptor here comes from a woman between 25 and 40 years old who had recovered from COVID-19. Both conserved end residues are part of each CDR3. Each record gives: clone size, CDR3 length, V gene, J gene, D gene, CDR3 DNA, CDR3 protein. D genes are given only for firm matches. Expanded clones get a size class; other rows say once, few or many, or leave the size out.

-	14	TRBV5-1	TRBJ1-3	-	TGCGCCAGCAGCTTAGAGGGCTCTGGAAACACCATATATTTT	CASSLEGSGNTIYF
-	20	TRBV14	TRBJ2-1	-	TGTGCCAGCAGCCAAAGAAGCGGTTGGTTGGCCGTGAGCTCCTACAATGAGCAGTTCTTC	CASSQRSGWLAVSSYNEQFF
-	16	TRBV27	TRBJ2-1	TRBD2	TGTGCCAGCAGTCCTCCGGGACTAGCGGGGGTAGGTGAGCAGTTCTTC	CASSPPGLAGVGEQFF
-	14	TRBV28	TRBJ1-6	TRBD1	TGTGCCAGCAGCCTGACAGGGAGTAATTCACCCCTCCACTTT	CASSLTGSNSPLHF
-	16	TRBV15	TRBJ2-1	TRBD2	TGTGCCACCAGCAGAGCAGACGGACTAGCGGGATATGAGCAGTTCTTC	CATSRADGLAGYEQFF
-	13	TRBV6-5	TRBJ2-5	-	TGTGCCAGCTCCCGGGTACGAGAAGAGACCCAGTACTTC	CASSRVREETQYF
-	15	TRBV28	TRBJ2-2	TRBD2	TGTGCCAGCAGACTAGCGGGAGTAGAGACCGGGGAGCTGTTTTTT	CASRLAGVETGELFF
-	19	TRBV9	TRBJ2-2	TRBD2	TGTGCCAGCAGCGCGCTCCCTCTTGGGGCGGGAGGGTTGGCCGGGGAGCTGTTTTTT	CASSALPLGAGGLAGELFF
-	13	TRBV7-2	TRBJ2-5	-	TGTGCCAGCAGCCCCGACAGAGCTGGGGACCAGTACTTC	CASSPDRAGDQYF
few	16	TRBV6-4	TRBJ2-2	-	TGTGCCAGCAGTGCAACCGGGTCCTACGACACCGGGGAGCTGTTTTTT	CASSATGSYDTGELFF
-	14	TRBV5-6	TRBJ2-7	TRBD1	TGTGCCAGCAGCTTGGTACAGGGGGGCGACGAGCAGTACTTC	CASSLVQGGDEQYF
-	16	TRBV28	TRBJ2-2	-	TGTGCCAGCAATCTCTTGGGGCGAGGGGGCACCGGGGAGCTGTTTTTT	CASNLLGRGGTGELFF
-	16	TRBV15	TRBJ2-5	TRBD1	TGTGCCACCAGCAGAGGCCTGACAGGGTCGATCGAGACCCAGTACTTC	CATSRGLTGSIETQYF
-	12	TRBV7-9	TRBJ1-6	-	TGTGCCAGCAGCTTAGAATCGTCACCCCTCCACTTT	CASSLESSPLHF
-	18	TRBV19	TRBJ2-6	TRBD2	TGTGCCAGTAGTAGGAGCACGGGAGGGGGATCTGGGGCCAACGTCCTGACTTTC	CASSRSTGGGSGANVLTF
-	15	TRBV19	TRBJ2-1	-	TGTGCCAGTAGTATAGGAGGGTCCCCTCGCAATGAGCAGTTCTTC	CASSIGGSPRNEQFF
-	13	TRBV4-1	TRBJ2-5	-	TGCGCCAGCAGCCAAGATAATGAGGAGACCCAGTACTTC	CASSQDNEETQYF
-	18	TRBV7-2	TRBJ2-1	TRBD2	TGTGCCAGCAGCTTAGCGGGGGGGCTTAGCGGGAGGATCAATGAGCAGTTCTTC	CASSLAGGLSGRINEQFF
-	15	TRBV6-5	TRBJ1-5	-	TGTGCCAGCAGTTTAAGACAGGATAGCAATCAGCCCCAGCATTTT	CASSLRQDSNQPQHF
few	13	TRBV11-3	TRBJ1-1	-	TGTGCCAGCAGCTTGGAGGAGAACACTGAAGCTTTCTTT	CASSLEENTEAFF
few	12	TRBV7-2	TRBJ2-7	-	TGTGCCAGCAGCCTCAGCTCCTACGAGCAGTACTTC	CASSLSSYEQYF
-	14	TRBV5-6	TRBJ2-2	-	TGTGCCAGCAGCGACACCCAGAACACCGGGGAGCTGTTTTTT	CASSDTQNTGELFF
-	14	TRBV7-9	TRBJ1-2	-	TGTGCCAGCAGCTTAGCCGACAGGAACCATGGCTACACCTTC	CASSLADRNHGYTF
-	17	TRBV7-9	TRBJ2-3	TRBD2	TGTGCCAGCAGCTTAGAATTCGGCGGGAGGACTCCAGGTACGCAGTATTTT	CASSLEFGGRTPGTQYF
-	16	TRBV20-1	TRBJ1-2	-	TGCAGTGCTAGTCTATTCTGGACTGGAGCTAACTATGGCTACACCTTC	CSASLFWTGANYGYTF
once	13	TRBV2	TRBJ1-2	-	TGTGCCAGCGTACAGTTCGCGAACTATGGCTACACCTTC	CASVQFANYGYTF
-	16	TRBV19	TRBJ1-3	TRBD1	TGTGCCAGTAGTACGACGGACAGGGGGCCTGGAAACACCATATATTTT	CASSTTDRGPGNTIYF
-	18	TRBV7-9	TRBJ2-7	-	TGTGCCAGCAGCTTCTTCGGATCGGTGAACAGATCACCCTACGAGCAGTACTTC	CASSFFGSVNRSPYEQYF
-	19	TRBV19	TRBJ1-5	TRBD1	TGTGCCAGTAGTCCCCGGGACAGGGTGTTCACTAGTGGCAATCAGCCCCAGCATTTT	CASSPRDRVFTSGNQPQHF
-	17	TRBV13	TRBJ2-7	TRBD1	TGTGCCAGCACTTCCTCCAACGAAACAGGGGGCAGGGGCGAGCAGTACTTC	CASTSSNETGGRGEQYF
few	16	TRBV5-1	TRBJ2-7	TRBD1	TGCGCCAGCAGCTTGGGAATGGGACAGGGGGCGGAAGAGCAGTACTTC	CASSLGMGQGAEEQYF
once	13	TRBV19	TRBJ1-1	-	TGTGCCAGTAGAGGGAGATGGACTTCTGAAGCTTTCTTT	CASRGRWTSEAFF
-	14	TRBV11-2	TRBJ2-7	-	TGTGCCAGCAGCCCCCTACCGGACACCTACGAGCAGTACTTC	CASSPLPDTYEQYF
-	13	TRBV24-1	TRBJ2-1	-	TGTGCCACCAGTGATGGCCCGATAAATGAGCAGTTCTTC	CATSDGPINEQFF
once	15	TRBV18	TRBJ1-1	TRBD1	TGTGCCAGCTCACCAACGACCGGGACAGCTCAGGAAGCTTTCTTT	CASSPTTGTAQEAFF
-	14	TRBV6-5	TRBJ1-1	-	TGTGCCAGCAGTTCCCCCAGGGCGAACACTGAAGCTTTCTTT	CASSSPRANTEAFF
-	15	TRBV4-1	TRBJ1-1	-	TGCGCCAGCAGCCGCACTATGACGGGTAACACTGAAGCTTTCTTT	CASSRTMTGNTEAFF
once	15	TRBV9	TRBJ2-7	-	TGTGCCAGCAGCGTCGGCGGGGCGAGCTCCTACGAGCAGTACTTC	CASSVGGASSYEQYF
-	16	TRBV29-1	TRBJ2-3	TRBD1	TGCAGCGTTGAAAGGTTGGACAGGGTTAGCACAGATACGCAGTATTTT	CSVERLDRVSTDTQYF
-	15	TRBV27	TRBJ2-3	-	TGTGCCAGCGGTAGACTAGGCAGGAGCACAGATACGCAGTATTTT	CASGRLGRSTDTQYF
-	16	TRBV7-8	TRBJ1-3	TRBD1	TGTGCCAGCAGCTTAGTTGGGACAGACATTGGAAACACCATATATTTT	CASSLVGTDIGNTIYF
-	15	TRBV27	TRBJ1-1	TRBD1	TGTGCCAGCAGTCCAACAGGGGTCCTGAACACTGAAGCTTTCTTT	CASSPTGVLNTEAFF
-	16	TRBV28	TRBJ2-1	-	TGTGCCAGCAGTTTATGGGCGGAGAGCTCCTACAATGAGCAGTTCTTC	CASSLWAESSYNEQFF
-	19	TRBV7-5	TRBJ1-1	-	TGTGCCAGAAGCTTAGAGGAGACAGGCGCACAAGGGATGAACACTGAAGCTTTCTTT	CARSLEETGAQGMNTEAFF
few	13	TRBV5-1	TRBJ2-7	-	TGCGCCAGCAGCTTACAGAAAAACTACGAGCAGTACTTC	CASSLQKNYEQYF
-	14	TRBV2	TRBJ2-1	-	TGTGCCAGCATGCCCGGGGTCGGGGTGTTCGGGCAGTTCTTC	CASMPGVGVFGQFF
-	12	TRBV10-3	TRBJ2-3	-	TGTGCCATCAGTGCCAACTCAGATACGCAGTATTTT	CAISANSDTQYF
-	16	TRBV3-1/TRBV3-2	TRBJ2-1	TRBD2	TGTGCCAGCAGCCAAACGCTAGCGGGGGCATACAATGAGCAGTTCTTC	CASSQTLAGAYNEQFF
-	14	TRBV28	TRBJ2-3	-	TGTGCCAGCAGTCCCCGGGACCGGGGGACTACGCAGTATTTT	CASSPRDRGTTQYF
-	16	TRBV24-1	TRBJ1-1	-	TGTGCCACCAGGCCCTCACGGACAACTTTATCAACTGAAGCTTTCTTT	CATRPSRTTLSTEAFF